Described below is a single T cell receptor (beta chain) sequence and its context. Its target is not known. Each CDR3 protein is one row after TCRdb ran MiXCR on the RT-PCR reads. The data contain 500,000 to 600,000 distinct CDR3 sequences, less than 8% of them singletons. The data stem from a study of response to subunit inactivated influenza vaccine. Notes on the study in general: T cells newly recruited by each seasonal influenza vaccination are few, the authors suggested.

Germline CDR1 and CDR2: SNHLY and FYNNEI. The CDR3 has 13 amino acids. The V and J ends lost 3 bases and 5 bases respectively, with 10 bases between them. Sequenced material: PBMCs from blood, taken around 25 months after vaccination. This receptor was obtained from a man between 50 and 75 years old who received an inactivated influenza vaccine. This chain links TRBV2 with TRBJ1-1, with D unclear. The CDR3 nucleotides read TGTGCCAGCAGTGACCAATGGGGTACTGAAGCTTTCTTT. It translates to CASSDQWGTEAFF.